A selection of T cell receptor beta chains follows, all from one sample in a study of T-cell memory formation after mild COVID-19. TCRdb used MiXCR to reprocess the 5' RACE reads, holding one entry per CDR3 protein. The sample carries more than 150,000 distinct CDR3 sequences, 18% recorded once. Sequencing input: PBMCs or a T cell subset sorted from them (not recorded which). The receptor source for this set is a man aged 18 to 29 who had mild COVID-19 (a few samples of this study predate the infection). Cell type and time point are not known. Both conserved end residues are part of each CDR3. A D gene is named only where the DNA matches it firmly. The size field is filled for only some rows; it gives once, few, many or a size class.

V gene	J gene	clone size	D gene	CDR3 DNA	CDR3 protein
TRBV9	TRBJ1-2	few	-	TGTGCCAGCAGCCCCGAGGGGAGCGGGTTTGACGGCTACACCTTC	CASSPEGSGFDGYTF
TRBV5-6	TRBJ1-5	-	-	TGTGCCAGCAGCTTGGACAGGGTATGGCAGCCCCAGCATTTT	CASSLDRVWQPQHF
TRBV5-1	TRBJ1-2	-	-	TGCGCCAGCAGCTTAGAGCGCCTTGACTATGGCTACACCTTC	CASSLERLDYGYTF
TRBV18	TRBJ2-1	few	TRBD2	TGTGCCAGCTCACCTGCGGGAGGGGGCAGGGATGAGCAGTTCTTC	CASSPAGGGRDEQFF
TRBV7-3	TRBJ1-1	few	-	TGTGCCAGCAGCCCCGCCCGAGGCACTGAAGCTTTCTTT	CASSPARGTEAFF
TRBV5-1	TRBJ2-3	many	-	TGCGCCAGCAGCGTAGACCCAGCCGGCACAGATACGCAGTATTTT	CASSVDPAGTDTQYF
TRBV7-2	TRBJ2-1	-	-	TGTGCCAGTACCCCACCCGGGACCTGGCGATCGGTCTTC	CASTPPGTWRSVF
TRBV6-1	TRBJ2-7	-	-	TGTGCCAGCAGGGGAAAGATCGGGACCTACGAGCAGTACTTC	CASRGKIGTYEQYF
TRBV28	TRBJ2-3	-	TRBD2	TGTGCCAGCAGTTTACCGGGACTAGCGGGGGGCGGCACAGATACGCAGTATTTT	CASSLPGLAGGGTDTQYF
TRBV5-1	TRBJ2-5	-	TRBD2	TGCGCCAGCAGCTCCACTAGCGGGGGGTACGGAGAGACCCAGTACTTC	CASSSTSGGYGETQYF
TRBV20-1	TRBJ2-3	-	-	TGCAGTGCTAAATTAGACGGAGCAGATACGCAGTATTTT	CSAKLDGADTQYF
TRBV3-2	TRBJ1-2	-	-	TGTGCCAGCAGCCAAGAGGGACGACCTTGCTATGGCTACACCTTC	CASSQEGRPCYGYTF
TRBV5-1	TRBJ2-3	-	TRBD2	TGCGCCAGCAGCTTTAGCGGGGCGATTACCGATACGCAGTATTTT	CASSFSGAITDTQYF
TRBV5-1	TRBJ2-1	-	TRBD2	TGCGCCAGCAGCTCCCCGGGACTAGCGGGGAGCTCCTACAATGAGCAGTTCTTC	CASSSPGLAGSSYNEQFF
TRBV3-1	TRBJ1-1	few	TRBD1	TGTGCCAGCAGCCGCCCTTCCCGGACAGGGCTGAACACTGAAGCTTTCTTT	CASSRPSRTGLNTEAFF
TRBV5-1	TRBJ2-3	-	-	TGCGCCAGCAGCCCACACCCTTCTAGCACAGATACGCAGTATTTT	CASSPHPSSTDTQYF
TRBV6-5	TRBJ2-3	many	TRBD1	TGTGCCAGCAGACAGGGGTGGAGCACAGATACGCAGTATTTT	CASRQGWSTDTQYF
TRBV7-2	TRBJ1-1	few	-	TGTGCCAGCAGCTCCCAAGAGAGTACTGAAGCTTTCTTT	CASSSQESTEAFF
TRBV10-3	TRBJ2-5	-	-	TGTGCCATCAGTGACGGTCGGACTATTAGAGAGACCCAGTACTTC	CAISDGRTIRETQYF
TRBV4-3	TRBJ2-3	few	-	TGCGCCAGCAGCCATTCGAGGGTATGGCAGTTCAACACAGATACGCAGTATTTT	CASSHSRVWQFNTDTQYF
TRBV3-1	TRBJ1-5	few	-	TGTGCCAGCAGCCAAGATAGGGTCGGAAGCAATCAGCCCCAGCATTTT	CASSQDRVGSNQPQHF
TRBV29-1	TRBJ2-7	many	-	TGCAGCGTGGGGAACACCTACGAGCAGTACTTC	CSVGNTYEQYF
TRBV6-1	TRBJ1-2	few	-	TGTGCCAGCAGTGATTTAGCTAACTATGGCTACACCTTC	CASSDLANYGYTF
TRBV6-5	TRBJ2-7	-	-	TGTGCCAGCATGTTCCTGGGGGACTTC	CASMFLGDF
TRBV29-1	TRBJ1-1	-	-	TGCAGCGTTGAGCCATTGTTCGACACTGAAGCTTTCTTT	CSVEPLFDTEAFF
TRBV28	TRBJ2-3	-	-	TGTGCCAGCAGTTTATCAGGCCTAGGAGGGGCCACAGATACGCAGTATTTT	CASSLSGLGGATDTQYF
TRBV12-3/TRBV12-4	TRBJ1-4	-	-	TGTGCCAGCAGTTTAGGTACCGGGGAAAAACTGTTTTTT	CASSLGTGEKLFF
TRBV4-1	TRBJ2-5	-	-	TGCGCCAGCAGCCAAGATCCAGGAGGTATTCGGACCCAGTACTTC	CASSQDPGGIRTQYF
TRBV7-2	TRBJ2-7	-	-	TGTGCCTCCCGGGGCCCCTCCTACGAGCAGTACTTC	CASRGPSYEQYF
TRBV6-5	TRBJ1-1	few	-	TGTGCCAGCAGTTACGGGGGCTTAAGGGCTTTCTTT	CASSYGGLRAFF
TRBV20-1	TRBJ1-6	-	-	TGCAGTGCTAGATCACGGGGTTCACCCCTCCACTTT	CSARSRGSPLHF
TRBV6-6	TRBJ1-2	-	-	TGTGCCAGCAGTCAAAACACCTTCTATGGCTACACCTTC	CASSQNTFYGYTF
TRBV7-9	TRBJ1-6	few	-	TGTGCCAGCAGCCCCGGGGAAGCGTGGGGTTCGGCCCTCCACTTT	CASSPGEAWGSALHF
TRBV5-1	TRBJ2-7	-	TRBD1	TGCGCCAGCAGCTTCGGGCAGGGGGCCACCAAGGAGCAGTACTTC	CASSFGQGATKEQYF
TRBV7-9	TRBJ1-1	few	-	TGTGCCAGCAGCTTCCTCGGACGGGGATGGGACACTGAAGCTTTCTTT	CASSFLGRGWDTEAFF
TRBV5-1	TRBJ1-1	few	-	TGCGCCAGCAGCTCAAAGACAGCGGAGACTGAAGCTTTCTTT	CASSSKTAETEAFF
TRBV12-3/TRBV12-4	TRBJ2-5	-	TRBD1	TGTGCCAGCCGTACAGGGGTAGTAGCAGAGACCCAGTACTTC	CASRTGVVAETQYF
TRBV7-2	TRBJ2-1	-	-	TGTGCCAGCAGCCCAACCCGGGCCCTAGGGGACAATGAGCAGTTCTTC	CASSPTRALGDNEQFF
TRBV4-3	TRBJ1-1	-	-	TGCGCCAGCAGCCAAGTCCTCGGGACACTTAACACTGAAGCTTTCTTT	CASSQVLGTLNTEAFF
TRBV28	TRBJ1-2	few	-	TGTGCCAGCAGTTTTCGGAGGTACGAATCCTCCTATGGCTACACCTTC	CASSFRRYESSYGYTF
TRBV28	TRBJ2-2	few	-	TGTGCCAGCAGTATAAGGGGGGCTTTACGCACCGGGGAGCTGTTTTTT	CASSIRGALRTGELFF
TRBV7-2	TRBJ2-5	few	TRBD2	TGTGCCAGCAGCCCCCGGGGGGGAGGAGGAGAGACCCAGTACTTC	CASSPRGGGGETQYF
TRBV4-3	TRBJ1-5	few	-	TGCGCCAGCAGCCTCAATGTTAATCAGCCCCAGCATTTT	CASSLNVNQPQHF
TRBV12-3/TRBV12-4	TRBJ2-3	-	TRBD1	TGTGCCAGCAGTCCCCAGGGGGTTAGCACAGATACGCAGTATTTT	CASSPQGVSTDTQYF
TRBV7-2	TRBJ1-5	-	-	TGTGCCAGCAGCCCGGGCCCCTCGGCAAGCAATCAGCCCCAGCATTTT	CASSPGPSASNQPQHF
TRBV6-5	TRBJ1-6	few	-	TGTGCCAGCAGTTACGGAGGGCGGTTCGGTTCACCCCTCCACTTT	CASSYGGRFGSPLHF
TRBV5-1	TRBJ1-2	-	-	TGCGCCAGCAGCTTGATTCCGGGGTTGAACTATGGCTACACCTTC	CASSLIPGLNYGYTF
TRBV7-2	TRBJ2-5	few	-	TGTGCCAGCAGCTTAATCGACCGCGGGCGGCCCCAAGAGACCCAGTACTTC	CASSLIDRGRPQETQYF
TRBV20-1	TRBJ2-3	many	-	TGCAGTGCTAGAGAATCGGGAACAGATACGCAGTATTTT	CSARESGTDTQYF
TRBV29-1	TRBJ1-1	-	-	TGCAGCGTTGAAGGGGGCCAGAACACTGAAGCTTTCTTT	CSVEGGQNTEAFF
TRBV6-2/TRBV6-3	TRBJ2-7	-	TRBD1	TGTGCCAGCACCCAGACAGGGACCGGCTACGAGCAGTACTTC	CASTQTGTGYEQYF